The next 24 T cell receptor beta chains were all read from a single sample in a study of PD-1 blockade in classical Hodgkin lymphoma. As to time point: newly diagnosed, previously untreated cHL patient sample. Thawed PBMCs underwent magnetic negative selection to yield purified CD4+ T cells. Sequencing used immunoSEQ multiplex PCR; TCRdb keeps in-frame clones, though not all of them. The sample yields almost 20,000 clones, around 86% seen once. The sequencing sample was made of CD4+ T cells from blood. Receptors originate from a human donor with classical Hodgkin lymphoma.

The chain links TRBV9 to TRBJ1-1; 10 bases line up with TRBD1. Germline loops: CDR1 SGDLS, CDR2 YYNGEE. This CDR3 spans 17 amino acids. The V gene end was trimmed by 3 bases and the J gene end by 6 bases; junction bases not matched to a gene: 14. CDR3 sequence reads: CASSESLRDRGWPEAFF. CDR3 DNA: TGTGCCAGCAGCGAGAGTCTCCGGGACAGGGGTTGGCCTGAAGCTTTCTTT.

There are a few counts of this clone. The gene calls are TRBV5-1 and TRBJ1-2; D possibly corresponds to TRBD1 (6 bases). The CDR3 totals 13 residues. The germline V gene has CDR1 SGHRS and CDR2 YFSETQ. V shed 4 bases and J shed 4 bases, with 11 bases lying between them. CDR3 nucleotides: TGCGCCAGCAGCACACAGGGAGGCTATGGCTACACCTTC. Translating gives CASSTQGGYGYTF.

This clone occurred a few times. This CDR3 reads CASSPVGTGEAFF. The DNA for the CDR3 is TGTGCCAGCAGCCCAGTCGGGACCGGTGAAGCTTTCTTT. The V call is TRBV14, the J call TRBJ1-1; D may be TRBD1 (5 bases). Trimming stripped 4 bases from V and 7 bases from J, with 13 bases between. Germline V gene data show CDR1 as SGHDN and CDR2 as FVKESK. This CDR3 contains 13 residues.

This clone occurred once. V and J are TRBV10-2 and TRBJ1-5; 11 bases match TRBD1. The CDR3 totals 14 residues. The germline gives CDR1 WSHSY, CDR2 SAAADI. Trimming took 5 bases from V and 7 from J; bases not matched to a gene: 4. CDR3 DNA sequence: TGCGCCAGCAGTTACGGACAGGGGGCACAGCCCCAGCATTTT. It translates to CASSYGQGAQPQHF.

The chain joins TRBV27 to TRBJ2-5, with 9 bases that match TRBD1. Germline assignment: CDR1 MNHEY and CDR2 SMNVEV (reference sequence). CDR3 length: 14 amino acids. The trim removed 6 bases at V and 4 bases at J, leaving 6 bases unmatched. The CDR3 region is CASSRTGVLETQYF. CDR3 sequence (DNA): TGTGCCAGCAGCCGGACAGGGGTGTTAGAGACCCAGTACTTC.

This chain links TRBV6-6 with TRBJ1-1, with 7 bases fitting TRBD1. The germline gives CDR1 MNHNY, CDR2 SVGAGI (reference sequence). The CDR3 runs to 13 residues. The J segment lost 11 bases and the V segment lost 8 bases, leaving 14 bases of the junction unmatched. The CDR3 coding sequence is TGTGCCAGCTTACAGGGGCTCCGCGGGAGGGCTTTCTTT. Amino acid sequence: CASLQGLRGRAFF.

This clone was found a few times. The chain uses TRBV5-1 and TRBJ2-5; 8 bases are shared with TRBD1. The ends lost 4 bases at V and 5 bases at J; junction bases unmatched: 7. Germline-derived CDR1 and CDR2 are SGHRS and YFSETQ. There are 14 residues in the CDR3. The CDR3 here is CASSPGQGYETQYF. CDR3 nucleotide sequence: TGCGCCAGCAGCCCCGGACAGGGCTATGAGACCCAGTACTTC.

This chain uses TRBV6-5 with TRBJ2-7; 9 bases line up with TRBD1. Per the germline V gene, CDR1 is MNHEY and CDR2 is SVGAGI. V lost 2 bases, J lost 5 bases, and 10 bases stayed unmatched. The CDR3 runs 16 residues. The CDR3 DNA sequence: TGTGCCAGCAGTTACCTCACAGGGGGCGGACTCCACGAGCAGTACTTC. Translated, it gives CASSYLTGGGLHEQYF.

The rearrangement uses TRBV5-8 and TRBJ1-5, with D unresolved. This CDR3 has 15 amino acids. Germline values: CDR1 SGHTS, CDR2 YDEGEE. V was trimmed by 1 base and J by 3 bases, leaving 11 bases between them. CDR3 coding DNA: TGTGCCAGCAGCTTGTCAGGTCCGGCCAATCAGCCCCAGCATTTT. Amino acids: CASSLSGPANQPQHF.

With respect to this clone: The sample carries other DNA sequences with the same CDR3. The chain couples TRBV7-9 to TRBJ1-5, with TRBD1 matching over 7 bases. Germline V CDR1 and CDR2: SEHNR, FQNEAQ (reference sequence). V was clipped by 5 bases and J by 3 bases; unmatched bases: 4. This CDR3 has 14 residues. The DNA of the CDR3 is TGTGCCAGCAGCCCTACAGGGGCCAATCAGCCCCAGCATTTT. Amino acids: CASSPTGANQPQHF. Together with reference TRBV7-9 and TRBJ1-5, the CDR3 gives the full variable domain: DTGVSQNPRHKITKRGQNVTFRCDPISEHNRLYWYRQTLGQGPEFLTYFQNEAQLEKSRLLSDRFSAERPKGSFSTLEIQRTEQGDSAMYLCASSPTGANQPQHFGDGTRLSIL.

The rearrangement uses TRBV18 and TRBJ2-7; 11 bases fit TRBD2. CDR3 size: 15 residues. Trimming at V came to 0 bases and at J to 6 bases, leaving 4 bases not matched to a gene. Germline CDR1 is KGHSH and CDR2 is LQKENI. The DNA of the CDR3 is TGTGCCAGCTCACCACCTTCACTAGCGGGAGTCGAGCAGTACTTC. Protein: CASSPPSLAGVEQYF.

The rearrangement uses TRBV6-5 and TRBJ1-1; tentative D call: TRBD1 (6 bases). Trimming pared 5 bases from V and 6 bases from J, leaving 13 bases between. Germline loops: CDR1 MNHEY, CDR2 SVGAGI. The CDR3 sequence is 13 residues long. CDR3 residues: CASSRSTGSEAFF. CDR3 nucleotides: TGTGCCAGCAGTCGATCGACAGGCTCTGAAGCTTTCTTT.

The chain combines TRBV7-9 with TRBJ2-7; D perhaps matches TRBD1 (5 bases). In germline, CDR1 is SEHNR, CDR2 FQNEAQ (reference sequence). The CDR3 is made up of 13 amino acids. The CDR3 reads CASSLARLVRVWV. The CDR3 nucleotides are TGTGCCAGCAGCTTAGCCCGTCTGGTCAGGGTATGGGTC.

The chain links TRBV28 to TRBJ1-2; D uncertain. Trimming took 2 bases from V and 4 from J, leaving 11 bases between them. The CDR3 is 14 residues long. The germline gives CDR1 MDHEN, CDR2 SYDVKM. In nucleotides, the CDR3 is TGTGCCAGCAGTTTAGTGGAGAGGGCCTATGGCTACACCTTC. It translates to CASSLVERAYGYTF.

This chain links TRBV5-1 with TRBJ2-3; 12 positions match TRBD2. The CDR3 runs 17 residues. V lost 1 base to trimming and J lost 3 bases; unmatched junction nucleotides: 6. The germline CDR1 and CDR2 sequences are SGHRS and YFSETQ. CDR3 sequence reads: CASSLLLAGGKTDTQYF. CDR3 DNA sequence: TGCGCCAGCAGCTTGTTGCTAGCGGGAGGGAAGACAGATACGCAGTATTTT.

The CDR3 nucleotides are TGTGCCAGCAGCGCCAGGGGGCTCTACGAGCAGTACTTC. This sequence encodes CASSARGLYEQYF. The chain carries TRBV13 and TRBJ2-7; 8 bases are shared with TRBD1. Germline-derived CDR1 and CDR2 are PRHDT and FYEKMQ (reference sequence). The CDR3 totals 13 residues. V was pared by 5 bases and J by 3 bases, with 3 bases of the junction left unmatched.

The V call is TRBV5-1, the J call TRBJ1-4; no definite D call. The CDR3 contains 13 residues. Germline CDR1 and CDR2: SGHRS and YFSETQ. V was pared by 6 bases and J by 0 bases, with 6 bases between. The CDR3 loop reads CASTYATNEKLFF. CDR3 nucleotides: TGCGCCAGCACTTATGCAACTAATGAAAAACTGTTTTTT.

V usage is TRBV5-1 and J usage is TRBJ1-5; D may be TRBD1 (5 bases). The V end lost 4 bases, the J end lost 3 bases, and 14 bases lay between the germline ends. CDR3 size: 15 residues. Germline V gene sequence: CDR1 SGHRS, CDR2 YFSETQ. CDR3 sequence: CASSLGGLNNQPQHF. The CDR3 DNA follows: TGCGCCAGCAGCCTTGGGGGTTTGAACAATCAGCCCCAGCATTTT.

V usage is TRBV15 and J usage is TRBJ2-5; D unresolved. Trimming cost V 0 bases and J 2 bases, with 10 bases left between them. This CDR3 region has 15 residues. Germline CDR1 is LNHNV and CDR2 is YYDKDF (reference sequence). The CDR3 protein is CATSRDMLLQETQYF. CDR3 sequence (DNA): TGTGCCACCAGCAGAGATATGTTACTGCAAGAGACCCAGTACTTC.

This clone appeared a few times. The rearrangement uses TRBV11-2 and TRBJ2-5; 7 positions agree with TRBD2. The CDR3 sequence is 15 residues long. In germline, CDR1 is SGHAT, CDR2 FQNNGV. Losses at the gene ends were 3 bases for V and 1 base for J; bases not matched to a gene: 5. In DNA, the CDR3 is TGTGCCAGCAGCTTGGGAGGGAGGGCCCAAGAGACCCAGTACTTC. Its translation is CASSLGGRAQETQYF.

This chain uses TRBV5-5 with TRBJ2-5; unclear D gene. Trimming pared 0 bases from V and 7 bases from J, leaving 16 bases between. The CDR3 covers 15 residues. The germline V gene has CDR1 SGHKS and CDR2 YYEKEE (reference sequence). The CDR3 bases are TGTGCCAGCAGCTTGGAGCCGGCAGCTCCGGGGACCCAGTACTTC. Its translation is CASSLEPAAPGTQYF.

CDR3 loop: CASSSYMGTEPTDTQYF. CDR3 DNA sequence: TGTGCCAGCAGCTCATACATGGGGACAGAACCCACAGATACGCAGTATTTT. The chain links TRBV7-6 to TRBJ2-3; 7 nucleotides align to TRBD1. Germline V gives CDR1 SGHVS, CDR2 FNYEAQ. With V trimmed by 4 bases and J by 2 bases, 12 bases remained unmatched. The CDR3 covers 17 residues.

The chain is built from TRBV28 and TRBJ2-1, with unresolved D. CDR3 length: 18 residues. Germline values: CDR1 MDHEN, CDR2 SYDVKM. The ends were cut back, 6 bases at V and 0 bases at J, with 21 bases in the middle. In DNA, the CDR3 is TGTGCCAGCAGCCACCCGGAGATAGAATTTACCTCCTACAATGAGCAGTTCTTC. It encodes CASSHPEIEFTSYNEQFF.

This sequence joins TRBV28 and TRBJ1-5; the D gene is possibly TRBD1 (5 bases). Germline assignment: CDR1 MDHEN and CDR2 SYDVKM. Trimming stripped 5 bases from V and 0 bases from J, with 11 bases between. The CDR3 has 15 residues. The CDR3 protein is CASSQGLISNQPQHF. DNA of the CDR3: TGTGCCAGCAGTCAGGGACTTATTAGCAATCAGCCCCAGCATTTT.